This T cell receptor (beta chain) was profiled in a study of Ad26.COV2.S vaccination and SARS-CoV-2 variants. Whole-study context: Intramuscularly, Ad26.COV2.S was given either once or twice, 56 days apart.

With respect to this clone: Antigen: not known.

The study, taken as a whole, reports: TCR breadth and depth analyses may have underestimated total T cell responses. Spike-specific TCR breadth was greater after Ad26.COV2.S than placebo.

This sample's treatment: around 19 received Ad26.COV2.S at low or high dose, single or two shots; several received placebo; per-sample allocation not given. Material that was analyzed had been drawn on day 63 after the first vaccine or placebo injection. The table came from immunoSEQ multiplex PCR; TCRdb's copy has only in-frame clones and leaves some out. The repertoire has a few hundred thousand clones, 92% of them found once; the top ten carry 1.5% to 2%. V lost 5 bases and J 0 bases, leaving 20 bases between the germline ends. CDR3 length: 19 amino acids. Germline CDR1 is SEHNR and CDR2 is FQNEAQ (reference sequence).

Here the sequenced sample was peripheral blood, taken in a trial of Ad26.COV2.S vaccine versus placebo. The chain has TRBV7-9 and TRBJ1-6; TRBD1 might be the D (5 bases). This receptor was obtained from a person aged 18 to 65 who received the Ad26.COV2.S COVID-19 vaccine or a placebo. CDR3 loop: CASSRSGTAFSSYNSPLHF. The CDR3 nucleotides read TGTGCCAGCAGCCGCTCCGGGACGGCTTTCAGCTCCTATAATTCACCCCTCCACTTT.